Listed below are T cell receptor beta chains from one sample, sequenced in a study of T cell responses to AZD1222 COVID-19 vaccine. The repertoire was sequenced with immunoSEQ multiplex PCR; TCRdb's copy has only in-frame clones and lacks some. The repertoire holds more than 95,000 clones, with 86% as singletons. Sequences were derived from peripheral blood, sampled 28 days after the second AZD1222 dose. The source is an adult who received the AZD1222 COVID-19 vaccine. The conserved cysteine and the conserved F or W are not part of the CDR3 here. A D gene is named only where the DNA matches it firmly.

d_call | j_call | cdr3_length | v_call | cdr3_aa
. | TRBJ1-2 | 12 | TRBV27 | ASSSGRLNYGYT
. | TRBJ1-2 | 10 | TRBV5-4 | ASSFRGGGYT
TRBD2 | TRBJ2-1 | 14 | TRBV5-1 | ASSFRTSGSYNEQF
TRBD1 | TRBJ2-6 | 14 | TRBV2 | ASSRDRVSGANVLT
TRBD1 | TRBJ2-5 | 14 | TRBV2 | ASGMAAGTGQVTQY
. | TRBJ1-1 | 11 | TRBV5-1 | ASTTTTLPEAF
TRBD1 | TRBJ2-7 | 13 | TRBV19 | ASSMGQGGAYEQY
. | TRBJ1-5 | 11 | TRBV12-3/TRBV12-4 | ASNLGSNQPQH
. | TRBJ2-2 | 14 | TRBV21-1 | ASSETSGSSTGELF
TRBD1 | TRBJ1-2 | 13 | TRBV2 | ASSEGDRGRYGYT
. | TRBJ1-2 | 11 | TRBV6-5 | ASSYSTAMGYT
. | TRBJ2-7 | 12 | TRBV6-5 | ASTLQGHTYEQY
TRBD2 | TRBJ2-3 | 13 | TRBV6-4 | ASSVAGGGSDTQY
. | TRBJ2-3 | 14 | TRBV4-1 | ASSPPIEDSTDTQY
TRBD2 | TRBJ2-1 | 14 | TRBV14 | ASSHFRGLDYNEQF
TRBD1 | TRBJ1-5 | 12 | TRBV28 | ASSSVQTGGALH
. | TRBJ1-5 | 12 | TRBV19 | ASSKGDGNQPQH
TRBD1 | TRBJ1-5 | 14 | TRBV5-8 | ASSGGQGGSNQPQH
. | TRBJ2-1 | 10 | TRBV7-2 | ASSPSVNEQF
. | TRBJ2-7 | 14 | TRBV6-6 | ASSYSQGAPNHEQY
. | TRBJ1-1 | 13 | TRBV13 | ASSLGEGRNTEAF
. | TRBJ2-2 | 13 | TRBV7-3 | ASSLSRGDTGELF
. | TRBJ1-2 | 11 | TRBV7-9 | ASSLQGVGGYT
TRBD1 | TRBJ2-3 | 11 | TRBV24-1 | ATGTDSSDTQY
TRBD1 | TRBJ1-2 | 12 | TRBV7-3 | ASSPRGQGGGYT
. | TRBJ1-2 | 12 | TRBV7-9 | ASSLMQGGYGYT
. | TRBJ2-3 | 12 | TRBV6-5 | ASSFLLDTDTQY
. | TRBJ1-1 | 12 | TRBV25-1 | ASSEPGTFWRAF
TRBD1 | TRBJ1-3 | 13 | TRBV7-2 | ASSPYRGAGNTIY
. | TRBJ1-1 | 11 | TRBV5-6 | ASTRQMNTEAF
TRBD1 | TRBJ2-1 | 13 | TRBV6-2/TRBV6-3 | ASSYSDRGLDEQF
. | TRBJ2-1 | 11 | TRBV9 | ASSVGGGGEQF
. | TRBJ2-5 | 13 | TRBV5-6 | ASSLIGSIQETQY
. | TRBJ2-7 | 12 | TRBV25-1 | ASSEVFGTYEQY
TRBD1 | TRBJ1-2 | 14 | TRBV7-2 | ASSSYDWTGRHGYT
TRBD1 | TRBJ2-2 | 13 | TRBV6-5 | ASSFGTGGTGELF
. | TRBJ1-1 | 13 | TRBV2 | ASRAAGLMNTEAF
TRBD1 | TRBJ2-3 | 10 | TRBV5-1 | ASGQGSDTQY
. | TRBJ1-5 | 14 | TRBV28 | ASSFLGQTSNQPQH
. | TRBJ1-3 | 14 | TRBV5-1 | ASSNKGGASGNTIY
. | TRBJ1-1 | 11 | TRBV19 | ASSTVLFTEAF
. | TRBJ2-7 | 11 | TRBV6-2/TRBV6-3 | ASSWDGNYEQY
. | TRBJ2-1 | 14 | TRBV6-2/TRBV6-3 | ASSYGRGASYNEQF
. | TRBJ1-5 | 14 | TRBV18 | ASSPLRQVDNQPQH
TRBD2 | TRBJ2-3 | 13 | TRBV3-1/TRBV3-2 | ASSPTSGSTDTQY
. | TRBJ2-2 | 17 | TRBV6-4 | ARGLQWRGAITNTGELF